This record concerns one TCR beta chain sequence. The antigen remains undetermined. This sample is drawn from a study of T-cell memory formation after mild COVID-19. Trimming removed 2 bases from V and 14 bases from J; junction bases left unmatched: 6. Germline assignment: CDR1 SGHNT and CDR2 YYREEE (reference sequence). The CDR3 runs to 11 residues. It was 5'RACE with constant-segment primers that produced the TCR alpha and TCR beta cDNA libraries, which carried sample barcodes and UMIs. A single record per CDR3 protein comes from TCRdb applying MiXCR to the 5' RACE reads. The top ten hold more than 10% of the sample, which has roughly 600,000 distinct CDR3 sequences, around 17% seen once. Study-wide results and limits: A subset of responding clones appeared in pre-infection memory, suggesting cross-reactive memory joined.

The sequence was obtained from an adult woman who had mild COVID-19 (a few samples of this study predate the infection). Cell type and time point are not known. Material: PBMCs or a T cell subset sorted from them (not recorded which). The rearrangement links TRBV5-4 to TRBJ2-5; TRBD1 matches at 7 bases. CDR3 sequence reads: CASSFSGTDYF. In DNA, the CDR3 is TGTGCCAGCAGCTTTAGTGGGACAGACTACTTC. The full variable domain, its missing parts supplied by reference TRBV5-4 and TRBJ2-5, is ETGVTQSPTHLIKTRGQQVTLRCSSQSGHNTVSWYQQALGQGPQFIFQYYREEENGRGNFPPRFSGLQFPNYSSELNVNALELDDSALYLCASSFSGTDYFGPGTRLLVL.